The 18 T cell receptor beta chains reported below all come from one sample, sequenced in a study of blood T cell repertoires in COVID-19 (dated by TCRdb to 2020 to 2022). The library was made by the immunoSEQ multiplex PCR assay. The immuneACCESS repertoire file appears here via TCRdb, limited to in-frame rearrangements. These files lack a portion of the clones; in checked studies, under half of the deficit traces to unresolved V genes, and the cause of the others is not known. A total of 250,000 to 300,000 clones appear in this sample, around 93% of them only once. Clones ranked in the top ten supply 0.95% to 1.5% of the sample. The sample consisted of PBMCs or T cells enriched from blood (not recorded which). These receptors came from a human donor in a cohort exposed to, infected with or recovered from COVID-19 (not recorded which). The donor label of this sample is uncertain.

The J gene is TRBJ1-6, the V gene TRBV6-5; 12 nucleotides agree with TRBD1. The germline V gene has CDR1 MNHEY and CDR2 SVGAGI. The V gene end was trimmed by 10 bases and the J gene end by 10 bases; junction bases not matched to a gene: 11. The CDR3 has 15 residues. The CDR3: CAITITGTGGSPLHF. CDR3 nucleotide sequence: TGTGCCATCACTATAACCGGGACAGGGGGCTCACCCCTCCACTTT.

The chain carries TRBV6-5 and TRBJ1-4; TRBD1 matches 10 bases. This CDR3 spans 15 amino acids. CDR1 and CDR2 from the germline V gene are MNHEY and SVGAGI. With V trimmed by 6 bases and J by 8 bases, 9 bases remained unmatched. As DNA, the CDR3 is TGTGCCAGCAGGTCCGAGGGACAGGGGATAGAAAAACTGTTTTTT. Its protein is CASRSEGQGIEKLFF.

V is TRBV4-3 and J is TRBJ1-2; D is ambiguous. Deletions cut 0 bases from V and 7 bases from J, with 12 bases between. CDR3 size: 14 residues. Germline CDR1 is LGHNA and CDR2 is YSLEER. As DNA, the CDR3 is TGCGCCAGCAGCCAAGATGTCACGAGGGTTGGCTACACCTTC. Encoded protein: CASSQDVTRVGYTF.

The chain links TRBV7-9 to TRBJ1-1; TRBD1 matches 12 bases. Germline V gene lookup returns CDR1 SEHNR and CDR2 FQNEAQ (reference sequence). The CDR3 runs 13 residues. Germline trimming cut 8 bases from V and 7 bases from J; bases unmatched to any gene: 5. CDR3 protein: CASGGQGAVEAFF. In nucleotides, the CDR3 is TGTGCCAGCGGGGGACAGGGGGCTGTTGAAGCTTTCTTT.

CDR3 loop: CASSTGQGLNQPQHF. CDR3 DNA sequence: TGTGCCAGTAGTACGGGACAGGGATTAAATCAGCCCCAGCATTTT. V gene TRBV19 combines with J gene TRBJ1-5; the match to TRBD1 covers 9 bases. Looked up from germline, CDR1 is LNHDA and CDR2 is SQIVND (reference sequence). CDR3 length: 15 residues. J was trimmed by 4 bases and V by 4 bases; bases with no gene match: 5.

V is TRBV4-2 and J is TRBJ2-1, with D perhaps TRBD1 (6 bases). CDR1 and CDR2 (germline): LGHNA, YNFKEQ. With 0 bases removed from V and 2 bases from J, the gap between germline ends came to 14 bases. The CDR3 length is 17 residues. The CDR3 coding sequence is TGTGCCAGCAGCCAAGATCAGGACAGTGAAGCCTACAATGAGCAGTTCTTC. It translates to CASSQDQDSEAYNEQFF.

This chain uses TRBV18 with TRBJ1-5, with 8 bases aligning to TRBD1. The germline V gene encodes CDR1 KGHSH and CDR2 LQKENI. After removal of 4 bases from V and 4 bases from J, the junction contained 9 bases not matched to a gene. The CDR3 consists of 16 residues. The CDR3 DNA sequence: TGTGCCAGCTCACTACCAGGGGGCCGTGGGAATCAGCCCCAGCATTTT. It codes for CASSLPGGRGNQPQHF.

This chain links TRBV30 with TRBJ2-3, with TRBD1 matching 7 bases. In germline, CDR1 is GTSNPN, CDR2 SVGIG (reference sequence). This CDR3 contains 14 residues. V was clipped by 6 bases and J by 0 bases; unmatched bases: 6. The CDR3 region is CACRTGSSTDTQYF. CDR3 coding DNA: TGTGCCTGCCGGACAGGATCTAGCACAGATACGCAGTATTTT.

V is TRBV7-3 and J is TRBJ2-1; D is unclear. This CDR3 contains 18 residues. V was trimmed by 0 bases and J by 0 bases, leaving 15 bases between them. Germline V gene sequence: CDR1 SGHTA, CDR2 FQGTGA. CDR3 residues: CASSLTARLESSYNEQFF. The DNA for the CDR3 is TGTGCCAGCAGCTTAACGGCGCGACTTGAAAGCTCCTACAATGAGCAGTTCTTC.

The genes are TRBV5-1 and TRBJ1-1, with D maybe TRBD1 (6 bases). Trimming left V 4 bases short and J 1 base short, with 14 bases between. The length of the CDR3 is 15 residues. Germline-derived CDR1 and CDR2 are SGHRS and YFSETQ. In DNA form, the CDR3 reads TGCGCCAGCAGCATGGACGGGACACCGAACACTGAAGCTTTCTTT. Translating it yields CASSMDGTPNTEAFF. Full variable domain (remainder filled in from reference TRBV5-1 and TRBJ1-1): KAGVTQTPRYLIKTRGQQVTLSCSPISGHRSVSWYQQTPGQGLQFLFEYFSETQRNKGNFPGRFSGRQFSNSRSEMNVSTLELGDSALYLCASSMDGTPNTEAFFGQGTRLTVV.

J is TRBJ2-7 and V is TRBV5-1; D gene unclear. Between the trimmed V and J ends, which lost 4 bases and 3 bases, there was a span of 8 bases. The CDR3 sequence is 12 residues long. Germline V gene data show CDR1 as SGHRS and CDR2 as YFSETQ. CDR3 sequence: CASSGRIYEQYF. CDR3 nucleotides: TGCGCCAGCAGCGGGCGAATCTACGAGCAGTACTTC.

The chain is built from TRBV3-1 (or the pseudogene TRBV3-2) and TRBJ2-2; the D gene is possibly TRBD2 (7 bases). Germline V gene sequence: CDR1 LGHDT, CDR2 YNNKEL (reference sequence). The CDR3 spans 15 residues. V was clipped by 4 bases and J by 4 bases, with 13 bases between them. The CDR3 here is CASSLRGAGTGELFF. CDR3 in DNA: TGTGCCAGCAGCCTCCGGGGGGCGGGCACCGGGGAGCTGTTTTTT.

The CDR3 reads CASSPGDSSGNTIYF. In DNA form, the CDR3 reads TGTGCCAGCTCACCGGGGGACAGCTCTGGAAACACCATATATTTT. The chain employs TRBV18 and TRBJ1-3, with 7 bases matching TRBD1. Per germline, CDR1 KGHSH and CDR2 LQKENI. V shed 3 bases, J shed 0 bases, and the junction held 2 bases outside the gene matches. This CDR3 is built from 15 residues.

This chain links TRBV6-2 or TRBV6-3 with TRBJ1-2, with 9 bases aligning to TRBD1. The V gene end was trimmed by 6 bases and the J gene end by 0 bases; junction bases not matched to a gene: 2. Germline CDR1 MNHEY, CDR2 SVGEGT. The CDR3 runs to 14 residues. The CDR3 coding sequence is TGTGCCAGCAGCGACAGGGGGGCTAACTATGGCTACACCTTC. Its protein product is CASSDRGANYGYTF.

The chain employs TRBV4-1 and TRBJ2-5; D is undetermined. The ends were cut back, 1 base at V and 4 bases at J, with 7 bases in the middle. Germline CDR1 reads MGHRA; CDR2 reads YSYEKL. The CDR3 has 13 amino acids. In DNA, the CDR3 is TGCGCCAGCAGCCAAGGGCCGGGAGAGACCCAGTACTTC. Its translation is CASSQGPGETQYF.

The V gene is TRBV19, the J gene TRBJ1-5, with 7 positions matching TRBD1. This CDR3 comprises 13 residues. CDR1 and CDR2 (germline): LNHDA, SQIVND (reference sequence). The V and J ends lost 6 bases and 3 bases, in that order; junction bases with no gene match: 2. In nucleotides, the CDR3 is TGTGCCAGTAGGGGACAGAACAATCAGCCCCAGCATTTT. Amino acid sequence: CASRGQNNQPQHF.

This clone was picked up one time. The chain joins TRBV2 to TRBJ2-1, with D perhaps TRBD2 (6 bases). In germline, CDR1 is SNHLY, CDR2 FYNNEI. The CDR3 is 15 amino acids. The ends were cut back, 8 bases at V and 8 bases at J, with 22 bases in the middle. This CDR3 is CASLAGRGRGYEQFF. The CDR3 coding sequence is TGTGCCAGCTTGGCCGGGCGGGGCCGAGGTTATGAGCAGTTCTTC.

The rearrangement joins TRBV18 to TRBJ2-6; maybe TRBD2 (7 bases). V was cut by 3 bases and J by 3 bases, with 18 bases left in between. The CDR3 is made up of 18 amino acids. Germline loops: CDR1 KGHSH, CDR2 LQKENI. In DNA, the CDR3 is TGTGCCAGCTCACCCTCCGGTCGGGGGGCCAATGGGGCCAACGTCCTGACTTTC. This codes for CASSPSGRGANGANVLTF. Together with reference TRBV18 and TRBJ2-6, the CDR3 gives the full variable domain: NAGVMQNPRHLVRRRGQEARLRCSPMKGHSHVYWYRQLPEEGLKFMVYLQKENIIDESGMPKERFSAEFPKEGPSILRIQQVVRGDSAAYFCASSPSGRGANGANVLTFGAGSRLTVL.